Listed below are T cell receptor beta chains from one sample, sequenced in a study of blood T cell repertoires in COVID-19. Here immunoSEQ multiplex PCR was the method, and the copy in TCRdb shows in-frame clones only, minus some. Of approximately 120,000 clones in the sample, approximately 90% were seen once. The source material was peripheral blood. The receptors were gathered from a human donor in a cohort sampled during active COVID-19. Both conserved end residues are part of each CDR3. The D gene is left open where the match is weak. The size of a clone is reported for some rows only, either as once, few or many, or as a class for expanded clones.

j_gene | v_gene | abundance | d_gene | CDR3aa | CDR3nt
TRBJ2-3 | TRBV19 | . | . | CASSIDLGTDTQYF | TGTGCCAGTAGTATAGATCTAGGCACAGATACGCAGTATTTT
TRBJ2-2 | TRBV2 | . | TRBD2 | CASRRTSGNTGELFF | TGTGCCAGCAGACGGACTAGCGGAAACACCGGGGAGCTGTTTTTT
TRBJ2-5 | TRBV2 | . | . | CASTRPGGTQYF | TGTGCCAGCACCCGACCCGGGGGGACCCAGTACTTC
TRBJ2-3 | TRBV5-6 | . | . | CASRQSGLPHTDTQYF | TGTGCCAGCAGACAGAGTGGACTCCCACACACAGATACGCAGTATTTT
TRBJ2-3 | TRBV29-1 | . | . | CSVAPGADTQYF | TGCAGCGTTGCCCCCGGGGCAGATACGCAGTATTTT
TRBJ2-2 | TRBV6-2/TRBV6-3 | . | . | CASSPTWAELFF | TGTGCCAGCAGCCCTACGTGGGCTGAGCTGTTTTTT
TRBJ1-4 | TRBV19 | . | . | CASRGTGWRNEKLFF | TGTGCCAGTAGGGGTACAGGGTGGCGGAATGAAAAACTGTTTTTT
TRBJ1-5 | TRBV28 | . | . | CASSFFRGQPQHF | TGTGCCAGCAGTTTCTTTAGGGGTCAGCCCCAGCATTTT
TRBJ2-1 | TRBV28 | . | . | CASSSLGGRAIGGNEQFF | TGTGCCAGCAGTTCCCTAGGGGGGAGGGCTATCGGGGGAAATGAGCAGTTCTTC
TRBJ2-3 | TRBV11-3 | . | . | CASSSNSDTQYF | TGTGCCAGCAGCTCCAATTCAGATACGCAGTATTTT
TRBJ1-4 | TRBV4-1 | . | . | CASSLPPGPLKKLFF | TGCGCCAGCAGCCTCCCGCCGGGTCCCCTTAAAAAACTGTTTTTT
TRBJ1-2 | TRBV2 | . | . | CASTPSGAVYYTF | TGTGCCAGCACGCCCAGCGGGGCAGTCTACTACACCTTC
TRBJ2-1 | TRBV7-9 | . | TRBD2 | CASSLALLRGDSYNEQFF | TGTGCCAGCAGCTTAGCCCTTCTGCGGGGGGATTCCTACAATGAGCAGTTCTTC
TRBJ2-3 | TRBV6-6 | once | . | CASSTGLGTDTQYF | TGTGCCAGCAGTACAGGGTTGGGCACAGATACGCAGTATTTT
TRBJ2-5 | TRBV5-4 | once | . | CAISGDNPQETQYF | TGTGCCATCTCCGGTGATAACCCCCAAGAGACCCAGTACTTC
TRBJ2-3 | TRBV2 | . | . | CASSGARTAGTDTQYF | TGTGCCAGCAGTGGTGCCAGGACAGCGGGGACAGATACGCAGTATTTT
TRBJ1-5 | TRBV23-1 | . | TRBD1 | CASSQPRDRGGPQHF | TGCGCCAGCAGTCAGCCCCGGGACAGGGGGGGGCCCCAGCATTTT
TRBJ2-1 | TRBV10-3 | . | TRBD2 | CAISDQSGRRNEQFF | TGTGCCATCAGCGACCAGAGCGGGAGGAGGAATGAGCAGTTCTTC
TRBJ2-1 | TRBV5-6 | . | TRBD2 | CASSLLAGTYNEQFF | TGTGCCAGCAGCTTGCTAGCGGGGACCTACAATGAGCAGTTCTTC
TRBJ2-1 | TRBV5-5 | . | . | CASSRANYNEQFF | TGTGCCAGCAGCCGCGCCAACTACAATGAGCAGTTCTTC
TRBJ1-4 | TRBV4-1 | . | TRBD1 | CASSSRQGREKLFF | TGCGCCAGCAGCTCACGACAGGGGCGAGAAAAACTGTTTTTT
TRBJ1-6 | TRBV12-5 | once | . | CASGLAVMGGRSPLHF | TGTGCTAGTGGTTTGGCGGTGATGGGAGGGCGGTCACCCCTCCACTTT
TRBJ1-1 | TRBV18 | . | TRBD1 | CASSPGTGMINTEAFF | TGTGCCAGCTCACCCGGGACAGGGATGATTAACACTGAAGCTTTCTTT
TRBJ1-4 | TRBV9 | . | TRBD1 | CASSVGDRGHRLFF | TGTGCCAGCAGCGTAGGGGACAGGGGACATAGACTGTTTTTT